This T cell receptor (beta chain) was captured in a study of cytomegalovirus exposure and HLA in healthy donors. Regarding the study as a whole: Immune exposure data for these donors was limited to CMV serostatus. Most CMV-associated TCR beta chains were later found to appear HLA-restricted. Specific recognition of CMV antigens was confirmed in vitro for a few chains (all CMV-associated). Associated with cytomegalovirus, according to the listing, were around 160 TCR beta chains.

The trim removed 1 base at V and 11 bases at J, leaving 14 bases unmatched. CDR1 and CDR2 (germline): SGHTA, FQGNSA. This CDR3 contains 18 residues. On this clone: Its target is not known.

The study ran its PCR with 60 Vbeta and 13 Jbeta primers. Assay used: immunoSEQ multiplex PCR; TCRdb lists only in-frame clones, some missing. The table has more than 90,000 clones, around 77% seen once. Sequenced material: PBMCs. This TCR was sampled from a man in his forties or fifties in good health and CMV-seropositive. The chain joins TRBV7-2 to TRBJ2-7; 16 bases align to TRBD2. For the CDR3, the DNA is TGTGCCAGCAGCTTAGGGTCCCCGGGACTAGCGGGAGGGCGACGCAAGTACTTC. Residues: CASSLGSPGLAGGRRKYF.